This passage covers 27 T cell receptor beta chains from one sample sequenced in a study of blood T cell repertoires in COVID-19. Libraries were prepared by immunoSEQ multiplex PCR; TCRdb keeps only in-frame clonotypes and omits some of them. The sample records around 190,000 clones, around nine tenths being singletons. Sequences were obtained from peripheral blood. The receptors were gathered from a man between 50 and 59 years old with COVID-19, enrolled during active disease.

V usage is TRBV3-1 (or the pseudogene TRBV3-2) and J usage is TRBJ2-7; TRBD2 matches 9 bases. The length of the CDR3 is 14 residues. Germline trimming cut 3 bases from V and 2 bases from J; bases unmatched to any gene: 2. The germline V gene encodes CDR1 LGHDT and CDR2 YNNKEL (reference sequence). CDR3 DNA sequence: TGTGCCAGCAGCCATGCGGGAGGGACCTACGAGCAGTACTTC. Its protein product is CASSHAGGTYEQYF.

This clone was observed a handful of times. The V and J genes are TRBV7-8 and TRBJ2-7, with D maybe TRBD1 (6 bases). Germline assignment: CDR1 SGHVS and CDR2 FQNEAQ. Trimming shortened V by 1 base and J by 4 bases, and 14 bases separated the two germline ends. The CDR3 runs to 15 residues. CDR3 sequence (DNA): TGTGCCAGCAGCTTAGTATCAGGGGTGGGATACGAGCAGTACTTC. Encoded protein: CASSLVSGVGYEQYF.

The chain has TRBV7-2 and TRBJ2-7; 10 bases agree with TRBD1. V trimming: 6 bases; J trimming: 3 bases; junction bases outside the gene matches: 5. Germline loops: CDR1 SGHTA, CDR2 FQGNSA. The CDR3 runs to 14 residues. The CDR3 coding sequence is TGTGCCAGCAGTGGGGGGACAGGGGTCTACGAGCAGTACTTC. It translates to CASSGGTGVYEQYF.

CDR3 residues: CASSRREPSNQPQHF. In DNA, the CDR3 is TGTGCCAGCAGCCGCAGGGAACCTAGCAATCAGCCCCAGCATTTT. The genes are TRBV6-5 and TRBJ1-5; D possibly corresponds to TRBD1 (5 bases). Deletions cut 6 bases from V and 0 bases from J, with 12 bases between. Germline CDR1 and CDR2: MNHEY and SVGAGI. There are 15 residues in the CDR3.

V gene TRBV5-8 combines with J gene TRBJ1-3; tentative D call: TRBD1 (5 bases). CDR1 is SGHTS, CDR2 YDEGEE, per germline. Trimming removed 0 bases at V and 4 bases at J, with 11 bases between. The CDR3 sequence is 15 residues long. As DNA, the CDR3 is TGTGCCAGCAGCTTGGACAGGTTGTACGGAAACACCATATATTTT. As protein: CASSLDRLYGNTIYF.

The genes are TRBV6-1 and TRBJ2-7, with 8 positions matching TRBD2. The V segment lost 7 bases and the J segment 4 bases; nucleotides outside the gene matches: 9. The CDR3 totals 14 residues. CDR1 MNHNS and CDR2 SASEGT come from the germline V gene. The chain's CDR3 is CASTTGGVGYEQYF. CDR3 coding DNA: TGTGCCAGCACCACGGGGGGGGTAGGGTACGAGCAGTACTTC.

The chain employs TRBV18 and TRBJ2-7, with TRBD2 matching over 12 bases. V gave up 2 bases and J gave up 2 bases; unmatched junction bases: 10. This CDR3 has 18 amino acids. From germline, CDR1 is KGHSH and CDR2 LQKENI. The CDR3 DNA reads as TGTGCCAGCTCACCAGCGGCGCTAGCGGGGGGGTCTACCTACGAGCAGTACTTC. Translating gives CASSPAALAGGSTYEQYF.

This chain links TRBV21-1 with TRBJ1-2. TRBV21-1 is a pseudogene segment. The CDR3 is 16 amino acids. CDR3 sequence reads: CASSSSPGLEVGGYTF. The CDR3 DNA is TGTGCCAGCAGCAGTTCACCGGGACTGGAGGTCGGTGGCTACACCTTC.

For the CDR3, the DNA is TGTGCCAGCCCCCAGGGGGAGGATTCACCCCTCCACTTT. Protein sequence: CASPQGEDSPLHF. This chain uses TRBV2 with TRBJ1-6, with TRBD1 matching over 7 bases. V was clipped by 8 bases and J by 8 bases; unmatched bases: 6. Germline CDR1 reads SNHLY; CDR2 reads FYNNEI. This CDR3 is 13 amino acids long.

This chain joins TRBV30 and TRBJ2-5; a possible D gene is TRBD1 (6 bases). Trimming removed 5 bases at V and 1 base at J, with 14 bases between. The CDR3 extends over 14 amino acids. CDR1 is GTSNPN and CDR2 is SVGIG in the germline V gene (reference sequence). DNA for the CDR3: TGTGCCTGGGGTAAGGGACACCTCCAAGAGACCCAGTACTTC. Protein sequence: CAWGKGHLQETQYF.

This CDR3 reads CASSGAGGFNEQFF. CDR3 nucleotides: TGCGCCAGCAGTGGAGCGGGAGGGTTCAATGAGCAGTTCTTC. The J gene is TRBJ2-1, the V gene TRBV10-1, with 10 bases aligning to TRBD2. J gave up 6 bases and V 4 bases, and 3 bases lay outside the gene matches. The CDR3 has 14 residues. Germline loops: CDR1 WNHNN, CDR2 SYGVQD (reference sequence).

CDR3 nucleotides: TGCGCCAGCAGCCAAGATCCAGGGGCTTATGGCTACACCTTC. Protein sequence: CASSQDPGAYGYTF. This chain uses TRBV4-1 with TRBJ1-2, with D maybe TRBD1 (6 bases). Germline CDR1 reads MGHRA; CDR2 reads YSYEKL. V dropped 0 bases and J dropped 5 bases, with 10 bases sitting between them. The CDR3 runs 14 residues.

The chain joins TRBV7-2 to TRBJ1-5, with D unclear. With 5 bases removed from V and 1 base from J, the gap between germline ends came to 12 bases. CDR1 and CDR2 (germline): SGHTA, FQGNSA. The CDR3 covers 15 residues. CDR3 DNA sequence: TGTGCCAGCAGCCCCTTCGCGGAAAGCAATCAGCCCCAGCATTTT. This translates into CASSPFAESNQPQHF.

V and J are TRBV6-1 and TRBJ2-1; 8 bases fit TRBD2. Per germline, CDR1 MNHNS and CDR2 SASEGT. The CDR3 spans 15 residues. The V and J ends lost 5 bases and 1 base, in that order; junction bases with no gene match: 4. Here the CDR3 reads CASSLTSASYNEQFF. The CDR3 DNA reads TGTGCCAGCAGTTTGACTAGCGCGTCCTACAATGAGCAGTTCTTC.

The chain has TRBV24-1 and TRBJ2-2, with 12 bases fitting TRBD1. This CDR3 spans 17 amino acids. Germline V gives CDR1 KGHDR, CDR2 SFDVKD. V gave up 4 bases and J gave up 7 bases; unmatched junction bases: 9. In DNA form, the CDR3 reads TGTGCCACCAGTGACCCCCGGGACAGGGGGCTCGTCGGGGAGCTGTTTTTT. Its protein product is CATSDPRDRGLVGELFF.

The gene calls are TRBV5-1 and TRBJ2-7; D is perhaps TRBD2 (7 bases). V was trimmed by 4 bases and J by 1 base, leaving 18 bases between them. Germline V gene sequence: CDR1 SGHRS, CDR2 YFSETQ. The CDR3 sequence is 16 residues long. The DNA of the CDR3 is TGCGCCAGCAGCCGCGTGGGGGGGCTCAGATCCTACGAGCAGTACTTC. Translated, it gives CASSRVGGLRSYEQYF.

The rearrangement uses TRBV7-9 and TRBJ2-7; no firm D call. The CDR3 is made up of 13 amino acids. The germline V and J ends were trimmed by 4 bases and 2 bases, with 9 bases remaining between them. Germline assignment: CDR1 SEHNR and CDR2 FQNEAQ (reference sequence). The CDR3 loop is CASSSEVTYEQYF. The CDR3 DNA sequence: TGTGCCAGCAGCTCCGAGGTGACCTACGAGCAGTACTTC.

The J gene is TRBJ2-3, the V gene TRBV4-2; a possible D gene is TRBD2 (6 bases). Per the germline V gene, CDR1 is LGHNA and CDR2 is YNFKEQ. This CDR3 has 18 residues. V shed 4 bases and J shed 0 bases, with 20 bases lying between them. CDR3 protein: CASSPGVSGDLSTDTQYF. DNA for the CDR3: TGTGCCAGCAGCCCCGGTGTTAGCGGTGATCTAAGCACAGATACGCAGTATTTT.

The chain links TRBV6-5 to TRBJ2-2; 8 bases are a match to TRBD2. After removal of 7 bases from V and 3 bases from J, the junction contained 7 bases not matched to a gene. Per germline, CDR1 MNHEY and CDR2 SVGAGI. The CDR3 runs 15 residues. CDR3 coding DNA: TGTGCCAGCAAAAAACCGGGAGGGGACACCGGGGAGCTGTTTTTT. It encodes CASKKPGGDTGELFF.

The gene calls are TRBV4-2 and TRBJ1-1; D perhaps matches TRBD1 (5 bases). The CDR3 totals 15 residues. CDR1 and CDR2 (germline): LGHNA, YNFKEQ. V lost 1 base to trimming and J lost 3 bases, with 12 bases between them. The CDR3 region is CASSQVNRRDTEAFF. CDR3 coding DNA: TGTGCCAGCAGCCAAGTGAACAGGAGGGACACTGAAGCTTTCTTT.

The gene calls are TRBV3-1 (or the pseudogene TRBV3-2) and TRBJ2-7; 11 nucleotides match TRBD2. CDR1 and CDR2 (germline): LGHDT, YNNKEL (reference sequence). V was pared by 0 bases and J by 2 bases, with 18 bases of the junction left unmatched. The CDR3 consists of 21 residues. The CDR3 here is CASSQDGEETSGSTIPYEQYF. CDR3 in DNA: TGTGCCAGCAGCCAAGATGGGGAAGAAACTAGCGGGAGTACTATCCCCTACGAGCAGTACTTC.

This chain connects TRBV5-6 to TRBJ2-7, with 7 positions matching TRBD1. V trimming: 5 bases; J trimming: 0 bases; junction bases outside the gene matches: 2. Germline-derived CDR1 and CDR2 are SGHDT and YYEEEE. The CDR3 sequence is 13 residues long. The CDR3 sequence: CASSWDSSYEQYF. As DNA, the CDR3 is TGTGCCAGCAGTTGGGACAGCTCCTACGAGCAGTACTTC.

The rearrangement uses TRBV7-2 and TRBJ2-2; 10 bases agree with TRBD1. The CDR3 contains 16 residues. Germline V gives CDR1 SGHTA, CDR2 FQGNSA. The junction had 4 bases not matched to a gene; V was cut back by 2 bases and J by 4 bases. As DNA, the CDR3 is TGTGCCAGCAGCTTATTTGGACAGGGGGGCACCGGGGAGCTGTTTTTT. Encoded protein: CASSLFGQGGTGELFF.

The chain has TRBV5-1 and TRBJ2-7, with TRBD2 identical over 12 bases. This CDR3 region has 15 residues. The germline V gene has CDR1 SGHRS and CDR2 YFSETQ. Germline trimming cut 4 bases from V and 3 bases from J; bases unmatched to any gene: 5. In nucleotides, the CDR3 is TGCGCCAGCAGCCCGACTAGCGGGAGCCTCTACGAGCAGTACTTC. Translation: CASSPTSGSLYEQYF.

This rearrangement joins TRBV2 to TRBJ2-7, with D possibly TRBD1 on 6 matching bases. The germline V and J ends were trimmed by 4 bases and 5 bases, with 12 bases remaining between them. This CDR3 contains 13 residues. Germline CDR1 is SNHLY and CDR2 is FYNNEI. CDR3 residues: CASSGQGSNEQYF. The CDR3 coding sequence is TGTGCCAGCAGTGGGCAGGGGAGTAACGAGCAGTACTTC.

V is TRBV7-9 and J is TRBJ2-1; 8 nucleotides align to TRBD2. Germline V CDR1 and CDR2: SEHNR, FQNEAQ (reference sequence). The ends lost 3 bases at V and 4 bases at J; junction bases unmatched: 5. The CDR3 runs 15 residues. This CDR3 reads CASSFREGLYNEQFF. DNA for the CDR3: TGTGCCAGCAGCTTTCGGGAGGGCCTTTACAATGAGCAGTTCTTC.

V usage is TRBV7-8 and J usage is TRBJ2-3; 10 bases fit TRBD2. The CDR3 loop spans 17 amino acids. Germline trimming cut 1 base from V and 1 base from J; bases unmatched to any gene: 5. The germline gives CDR1 SGHVS, CDR2 FQNEAQ. The CDR3 DNA reads TGTGCCAGCAGCTTAGAACTCGGACTAGCGGGCACAGATACGCAGTATTTT. This translates into CASSLELGLAGTDTQYF.